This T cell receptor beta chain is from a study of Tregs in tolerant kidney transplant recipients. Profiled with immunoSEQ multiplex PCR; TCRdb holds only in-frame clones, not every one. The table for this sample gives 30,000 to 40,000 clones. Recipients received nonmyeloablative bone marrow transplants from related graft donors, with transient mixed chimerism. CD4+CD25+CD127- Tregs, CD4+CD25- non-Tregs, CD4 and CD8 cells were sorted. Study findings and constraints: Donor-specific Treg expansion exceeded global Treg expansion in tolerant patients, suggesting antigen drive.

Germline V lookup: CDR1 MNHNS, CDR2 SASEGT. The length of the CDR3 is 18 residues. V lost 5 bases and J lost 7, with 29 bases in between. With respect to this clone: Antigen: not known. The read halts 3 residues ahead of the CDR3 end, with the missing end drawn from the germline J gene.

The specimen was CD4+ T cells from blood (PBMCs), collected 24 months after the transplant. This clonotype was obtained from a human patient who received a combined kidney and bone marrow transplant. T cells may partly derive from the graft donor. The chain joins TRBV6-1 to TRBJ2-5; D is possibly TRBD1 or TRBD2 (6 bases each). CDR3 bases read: TGTGCCAGCAGTCAAGATAGGGGGAGGTCACTACTTTCGGGGACC. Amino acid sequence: CASSQDRGRSLLSGT. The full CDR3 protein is CASSQDRGRSLLSGTQYF.